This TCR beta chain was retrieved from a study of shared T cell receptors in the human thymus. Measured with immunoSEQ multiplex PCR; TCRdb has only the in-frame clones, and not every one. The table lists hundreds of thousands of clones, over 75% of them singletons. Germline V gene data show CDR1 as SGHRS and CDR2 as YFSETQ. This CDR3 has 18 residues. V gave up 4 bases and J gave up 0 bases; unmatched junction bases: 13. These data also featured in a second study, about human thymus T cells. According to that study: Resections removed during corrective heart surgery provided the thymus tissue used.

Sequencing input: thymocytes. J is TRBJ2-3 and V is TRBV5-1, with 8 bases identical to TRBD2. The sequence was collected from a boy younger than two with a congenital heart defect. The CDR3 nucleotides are TGCGCCAGCAGCGTCTTGCCAGCGGGGGAATCTAGCACAGATACGCAGTATTTT. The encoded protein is CASSVLPAGESSTDTQYF.